These 29 T cell receptor beta chains came from one sample sequenced in a study of T cell responses to AZD1222 COVID-19 vaccine. Assay used: immunoSEQ multiplex PCR; TCRdb lists only in-frame clones, some missing. The table lists some 150,000 clones, around 90% of them singletons. Sequencing used peripheral blood, obtained 28 days after the second dose of the MenACWY control vaccine. The source is an adult who received the MenACWY meningococcal vaccine as a control.

V and J are TRBV7-3 and TRBJ1-1; D unresolved. V dropped 2 bases and J dropped 1 base, with 11 bases sitting between them. Germline V CDR1 and CDR2: SGHTA, FQGTGA. CDR3 length equals 15 residues. The CDR3 protein is CASSLGAGRNTEAFF. CDR3 DNA sequence: TGTGCCAGCAGCTTAGGAGCAGGTCGGAACACTGAAGCTTTCTTT.

The V call is TRBV6-5, the J call TRBJ1-1; tentatively, D is TRBD1 (6 bases). The CDR3 covers 14 residues. V was shortened by 2 bases and J by 5 bases, with 12 bases between the two germline ends. Germline assignment: CDR1 MNHEY and CDR2 SVGAGI. The CDR3 loop is CASSYDQGNTEAFF. CDR3 coding DNA: TGTGCCAGCAGTTACGACCAGGGGAATACTGAAGCTTTCTTT.

V and J are TRBV5-1 and TRBJ2-2; D is tentatively TRBD1 or TRBD2 (5 bases each). From germline, CDR1 is SGHRS and CDR2 YFSETQ. This CDR3 spans 13 amino acids. With 2 bases removed from V and 6 bases from J, the gap between germline ends came to 8 bases. CDR3 nucleotides: TGCGCCAGCAGCTTTCTGGGGGCCGGGGAGCTGTTTTTT. It specifies CASSFLGAGELFF.

This clone was seen just once. The chain has TRBV7-9 and TRBJ1-2; 7 bases agree with TRBD1. Germline lookup yields CDR1 SEHNR and CDR2 FQNEAQ (reference sequence). V gave up 4 bases and J gave up 4 bases; unmatched junction bases: 3. The CDR3 covers 13 residues. CDR3 nucleotides: TGTGCCAGCAGCTCCGACAGGGTCTATGGCTACACCTTC. It encodes CASSSDRVYGYTF.

The chain recombines TRBV4-1 with TRBJ1-2; tentative D call: TRBD1 (5 bases). With 1 base removed from V and 5 bases from J, the gap between germline ends came to 20 bases. This CDR3 region has 17 residues. In germline, CDR1 is MGHRA, CDR2 YSYEKL. The CDR3 is CASSQVEGRTSTYGYTF. In DNA form, the CDR3 reads TGCGCCAGCAGCCAAGTTGAGGGGCGGACTTCGACTTATGGCTACACCTTC.

This rearrangement joins TRBV7-6 to TRBJ1-2; possibly TRBD1 for D (5 bases). Germline values: CDR1 SGHVS, CDR2 FNYEAQ. The CDR3 extends over 15 amino acids. V was pared by 1 base and J by 8 bases, with 17 bases between. The CDR3 DNA reads as TGTGCCAGCAGCTTAGAGGGCCAGGGAGCGGGGGGCTACACCTTC. Translating it yields CASSLEGQGAGGYTF.

V usage is TRBV5-1 and J usage is TRBJ1-4; D call uncertain. Germline CDR1 and CDR2: SGHRS and YFSETQ. CDR3 length: 14 residues. V was clipped by 4 bases and J by 4 bases, with 11 bases between them. This chain's CDR3 is CASSPRRGNEKLFF. The CDR3, as DNA: TGCGCCAGCAGCCCGCGGCGGGGTAATGAAAAACTGTTTTTT.

The rearrangement uses TRBV7-2 and TRBJ2-3; 7 bases are shared with TRBD2. The V segment lost 5 bases and the J segment 5 bases; nucleotides outside the gene matches: 10. Germline CDR1 SGHTA, CDR2 FQGNSA. This CDR3 contains 15 residues. CDR3 protein: CASSLWGRVQDTQYF. For the CDR3, the DNA is TGTGCCAGCAGCCTTTGGGGGAGGGTACAAGATACGCAGTATTTT.

Here the CDR3 reads CASSYGAGGTQYF. CDR3 nucleotide sequence: TGTGCCAGCAGTTACGGGGCAGGAGGGACCCAGTACTTC. The V gene is TRBV6-5, the J gene TRBJ2-5; D possibly matches TRBD1 or TRBD2 (5 bases each). This CDR3 spans 13 amino acids. CDR1 MNHEY and CDR2 SVGAGI come from the germline V gene. Trimming took 2 bases from V and 7 from J, leaving 11 bases between them.

The genes are TRBV28 and TRBJ1-5; no definite D call. Germline-derived CDR1 and CDR2 are MDHEN and SYDVKM. V was shortened by 2 bases and J by 6 bases, with 2 bases between the two germline ends. This CDR3 has 11 amino acids. CDR3 in amino acids: CASSLAQPQHF. CDR3 coding DNA: TGTGCCAGCAGTTTAGCTCAGCCCCAGCATTTT.

V and J are TRBV4-2 and TRBJ1-5; D gene ambiguous. Trimming cost V 0 bases and J 2 bases, with 8 bases left between them. The CDR3 loop spans 15 amino acids. Germline V gives CDR1 LGHNA, CDR2 YNFKEQ. The DNA of the CDR3 is TGTGCCAGCAGCCAAGATCCGGCGGGCAATCAGCCCCAGCATTTT. It encodes CASSQDPAGNQPQHF.

The rearrangement joins TRBV7-9 to TRBJ2-2, with 7 positions matching TRBD2. This CDR3 is 17 amino acids long. Losses at the gene ends were 2 bases for V and 2 bases for J; bases not matched to a gene: 8. Germline-derived CDR1 and CDR2 are SEHNR and FQNEAQ (reference sequence). The CDR3 spells CASSLNTQRGNTGELFF. The CDR3 coding sequence is TGTGCCAGCAGCTTAAATACCCAGCGGGGAAACACCGGGGAGCTGTTTTTT.

The J gene is TRBJ1-6, the V gene TRBV11-3; TRBD1 aligns across 10 bases. The CDR3 sequence is 18 residues long. Germline V lookup: CDR1 SGHNT, CDR2 YENEEA. Germline trimming cut 0 bases from V and 7 bases from J; bases unmatched to any gene: 9. CDR3 sequence (DNA): TGTGCCAGCAGCTTAGAAGGGAGTTGGGGACAGGGGAATTCACCCCTCCACTTT. It yields the protein CASSLEGSWGQGNSPLHF. The variable domain in full, with the rest retrieved from reference TRBV11-3 and TRBJ1-6, is EAGVVQSPRYKIIEKKQPVAFWCNPISGHNTLYWYLQNLGQGPELLIRYENEEAVDDSQLPKDRFSAERLKGVDSTLKIQPAELGDSAVYLCASSLEGSWGQGNSPLHFGNGTRLTVT.

This rearrangement joins TRBV28 to TRBJ2-7, with D uncertain. The CDR3 extends over 16 amino acids. Germline V gene lookup returns CDR1 MDHEN and CDR2 SYDVKM. Trimming stripped 6 bases from V and 0 bases from J, with 18 bases between. As DNA, the CDR3 is TGTGCCAGCAGCACGCCCTGGGCGACCAGCTCCTACGAGCAGTACTTC. The encoded protein is CASSTPWATSSYEQYF.

The chain is built from TRBV11-2 and TRBJ2-7; possibly TRBD1 for D (6 bases). The germline CDR1 and CDR2 sequences are SGHAT and FQNNGV. The V gene lost 3 bases and the J gene lost 3 bases, with 18 bases spanning the gap. The CDR3 extends over 16 amino acids. The CDR3 region has the DNA TGTGCCAGCAGCTTCCCTACGGGGCAGGGGATCTACGAGCAGTACTTC. Encoded protein: CASSFPTGQGIYEQYF.

The V gene is TRBV13, the J gene TRBJ1-2; D is unresolved. CDR3 size: 15 residues. From germline, CDR1 is PRHDT and CDR2 FYEKMQ (reference sequence). Trimming took 2 bases from V and 0 from J, leaving 10 bases between them. The CDR3 region has the DNA TGTGCCAGCAGCTTATCCGGCAGGTCTAACTATGGCTACACCTTC. Its translation: CASSLSGRSNYGYTF.

This sequence joins TRBV4-1 and TRBJ1-1; D is uncertain. V was clipped by 4 bases and J by 3 bases, with 9 bases between them. Germline loops: CDR1 MGHRA, CDR2 YSYEKL. CDR3 length equals 13 residues. The CDR3 sequence: CASSPRRDTEAFF. CDR3 coding DNA: TGCGCCAGCAGCCCTCGACGTGACACTGAAGCTTTCTTT.

The V gene is TRBV4-3, the J gene TRBJ2-5; 7 positions match TRBD2. Germline lookup yields CDR1 LGHNA and CDR2 YSLEER. The V and J ends lost 0 bases and 1 base, in that order; junction bases with no gene match: 11. This CDR3 has 18 amino acids. The CDR3 DNA reads TGCGCCAGCAGCCAAGATCTGGTTGGCGGGGGTAGCCAAGAGACCCAGTACTTC. This codes for CASSQDLVGGGSQETQYF.

The chain links TRBV9 to TRBJ2-7, with D possibly TRBD2 on 6 matching bases. Germline V gene data show CDR1 as SGDLS and CDR2 as YYNGEE. The CDR3 has 16 residues. Trimming removed 2 bases at V and 1 base at J, with 16 bases between. This CDR3 is CASSVSNSAGSYEQYF. CDR3 bases: TGTGCCAGCAGCGTTTCTAATAGCGCGGGATCCTACGAGCAGTACTTC.

The genes are TRBV2 and TRBJ2-5, with D hard to call. V was clipped by 6 bases and J by 2 bases, with 1 base between them. CDR3 size: 10 residues. Germline V lookup: CDR1 SNHLY, CDR2 FYNNEI. This chain's CDR3 is CASRQETQYF. The CDR3 DNA sequence: TGTGCCAGCAGACAAGAGACCCAGTACTTC.

The chain couples TRBV3-1 (or the pseudogene TRBV3-2) to TRBJ2-7, with D perhaps being TRBD1 or TRBD2 (5 bases each). Germline lookup yields CDR1 LGHDT and CDR2 YNNKEL (reference sequence). Trimming took off 6 bases at V and 5 bases at J, with 5 bases between the two ends. This CDR3 is built from 10 residues. Here the CDR3 reads CASRGDEQYF. As DNA, the CDR3 is TGTGCCAGCAGGGGGGACGAGCAGTACTTC.

V is TRBV6-5 and J is TRBJ1-2, with 7 bases that match TRBD1. V gave up 6 bases and J gave up 8 bases; unmatched junction bases: 9. Germline CDR1 is MNHEY and CDR2 is SVGAGI. The length of the CDR3 is 13 residues. DNA for the CDR3: TGTGCCAGCAGACGTAAGGGGGCGGGAGGCTACACCTTC. This encodes CASRRKGAGGYTF.

A single count supports this clone. This CDR3 is CASSLTTSGTVIGGYTF. For the CDR3, the DNA is TGTGCCAGCAGCTTGACAACTAGCGGGACGGTAATCGGTGGCTACACCTTC. The J gene is TRBJ1-2, the V gene TRBV5-5, with D tentatively TRBD1 (5 bases). The CDR3 totals 17 residues. In germline, CDR1 is SGHKS, CDR2 YYEKEE (reference sequence). V lost 1 base, J lost 7 bases, and 23 bases lay in between.

This clone has only a few counts. The chain uses TRBV2 and TRBJ1-5; no firm D call. This CDR3 is 15 amino acids long. Deletions cut 5 bases from V and 0 bases from J, with 11 bases between. Germline values: CDR1 SNHLY, CDR2 FYNNEI. The CDR3 region has the DNA TGTGCCAGCAGTCTCCAGGCCCTTAGCAATCAGCCCCAGCATTTT. Translated, it gives CASSLQALSNQPQHF.

The rearrangement uses TRBV18 and TRBJ2-2; D gene ambiguous. CDR1 KGHSH and CDR2 LQKENI come from the germline V gene. The CDR3 totals 13 residues. V lost 1 base, J lost 2 bases, and 2 bases lay in between. CDR3 sequence (DNA): TGTGCCAGCTCACCACTCAACACCGGGGAGCTGTTTTTT. Translated, it gives CASSPLNTGELFF.

CDR3 protein: CASSSDRGTDTQYF. CDR3 coding DNA: TGTGCCAGCAGCTCGGACAGGGGCACAGATACGCAGTATTTT. The chain carries TRBV7-3 and TRBJ2-3; 8 positions match TRBD1. V gave up 4 bases and J gave up 1 base; unmatched junction bases: 1. The CDR3 is 14 residues long. Looked up from germline, CDR1 is SGHTA and CDR2 is FQGTGA.

The chain links TRBV5-1 to TRBJ1-1; weak D call: TRBD1 (6 bases). The CDR3 is made up of 15 amino acids. V lost 4 bases and J 2 bases, leaving 15 bases between the germline ends. In germline, CDR1 is SGHRS, CDR2 YFSETQ. CDR3 loop: CASSRERTDNTEAFF. CDR3 nucleotide sequence: TGCGCCAGCAGCCGGGAGAGGACAGATAACACTGAAGCTTTCTTT.

The chain carries TRBV7-9 and TRBJ2-5; D remains unclear. Germline lookup yields CDR1 SEHNR and CDR2 FQNEAQ (reference sequence). The germline V and J ends were trimmed by 2 bases and 5 bases, with 15 bases remaining between them. The CDR3 length is 15 residues. For the CDR3, the DNA is TGTGCCAGCAGCTTAAGGGCGGATTCGCGGGAGACCCAGTACTTC. It specifies CASSLRADSRETQYF.

The chain recombines TRBV7-3 with TRBJ2-7; 8 nucleotides align to TRBD1. The CDR3 is 13 residues long. Trimming at V came to 3 bases and at J to 3 bases, leaving 1 base not matched to a gene. Germline V gene data show CDR1 as SGHTA and CDR2 as FQGTGA. In nucleotides, the CDR3 is TGTGCCAGCAGCTTCGACAGGGGCTACGAGCAGTACTTC. Its translation: CASSFDRGYEQYF.